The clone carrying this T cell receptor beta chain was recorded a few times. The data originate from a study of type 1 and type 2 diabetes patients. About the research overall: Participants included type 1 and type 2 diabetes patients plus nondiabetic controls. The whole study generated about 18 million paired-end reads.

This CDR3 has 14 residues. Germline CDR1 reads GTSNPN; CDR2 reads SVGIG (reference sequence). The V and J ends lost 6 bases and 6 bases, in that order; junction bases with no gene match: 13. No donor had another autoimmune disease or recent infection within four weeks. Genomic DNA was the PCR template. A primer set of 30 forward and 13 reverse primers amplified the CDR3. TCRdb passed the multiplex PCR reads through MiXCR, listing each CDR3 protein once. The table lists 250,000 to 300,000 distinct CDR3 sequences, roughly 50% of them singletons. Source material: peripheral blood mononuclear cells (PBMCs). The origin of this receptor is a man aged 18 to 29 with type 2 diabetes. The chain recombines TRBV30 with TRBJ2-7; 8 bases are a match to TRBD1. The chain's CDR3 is CACTPGTGYVEQYF. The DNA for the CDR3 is TGTGCCTGTACCCCCGGGACAGGATATGTCGAGCAGTACTTC.